This is a list of T cell receptor beta chains from one sample in a study of CXCR3-negative and CXCR3-positive naive CD8 T cells. TCRdb reanalyzed the 5' RACE reads and collapses them to one entry per CDR3 protein, without DNA. The sample holds 100,000 to 150,000 distinct CDR3 sequences. What was sequenced was naive CXCR3- CD8+ T cells from blood. The receptors here all came from a human donor in good health. Some clones in this sample may be carry-over from other donors' samples. Each CDR3 is given with its conserved first and last residue.

>TRBV5-1|TRBJ1-1
CASSWTGFTEAFF
>TRBV29-1|TRBJ1-1
CSVGTGTGGNLGTEAFF
>TRBV7-2|TRBJ2-3
CASSLVFAATDTQYF
>TRBV28|TRBJ2-3
CASRRSGEGDTQYF
>TRBV7-3|TRBJ2-1
CASSYGTIAYNEQFF
>TRBV7-3|TRBJ2-5
CASSQGPGSELAGEETQYF
>TRBV12-3/TRBV12-4|TRBJ2-5
CASGGGDAPKETQYF
>TRBV12-3/TRBV12-4|TRBJ2-3
CASSTGTSGGLADTQYF
>TRBV12-3/TRBV12-4|TRBJ2-7
CASSLGVGLNSYEQYF
>TRBV5-4|TRBJ2-1
CASSLLGADGNEQFF
>TRBV29-1|TRBJ1-2
CSVELWDASDGYTF
>TRBV15|TRBJ2-5
CATSRVTAGETQYF
>TRBV29-1|TRBJ2-7
CSVEGGASYEKYF
>TRBV3-1|TRBJ1-6
CASSQDPLRIDGGGSPLHF
>TRBV5-1|TRBJ2-7
CASSSEGQGSYEQYF
>TRBV27|TRBJ1-1
CASSALTGHEAFF
>TRBV3-1|TRBJ2-1
CASSPGTGFYNEQFF